This T cell receptor beta chain emerged from a study of siplizumab effects on memory and regulatory T cells. Using immunoSEQ multiplex PCR, the repertoire was profiled, and TCRdb retains in-frame clones only, with some absent. The table lists fewer than 85,000 clones, approximately 95% of them singletons. The CDR3 is 15 residues long. CDR1 is SGHVS and CDR2 is FQNEAQ in the germline V gene. V was pared by 1 base and J by 1 base, with 10 bases between. The sample taken for sequencing was CD8+ T cells sorted from blood. This TCR derives from a human donor in good health. The gene calls are TRBV7-8 and TRBJ1-1; D not certain. For the CDR3, the DNA is TGTGCCAGCAGCTTAGGAGCGGCTAGGAACACTGAAGCTTTCTTT. It is translated as CASSLGAARNTEAFF.